The sequence of this TCR beta chain was determined in a study of early T cells in non-severe SARS-CoV-2 infection. The germline gives CDR1 MNHGY, CDR2 SVAAGI. The CDR3 runs 15 residues. The V segment lost 1 base and the J segment 5 bases; nucleotides outside the gene matches: 5. Tagging with unique molecular identifiers was applied to individual cDNA molecules. TCRdb reprocessed the 5' RACE reads with MiXCR, giving one entry per CDR3 protein. The sample carries under 60,000 distinct CDR3 sequences, around 10% recorded once. Broader study findings: In VDJdb matching, anti-spike CD8 responses were favored while private and CD4 specificities went missing.

This clonotype has at least ten counts. Antigen: not known. The TCR was taken from an adult who was a healthcare worker with PCR-confirmed SARS-CoV-2 infection or an uninfected control (not recorded which). The sample consisted of whole blood, taken at baseline. The chain has TRBV6-9 and TRBJ2-1; 7 nucleotides align to TRBD2. This chain's CDR3 is CASSYWGGEDNEQFF. The CDR3 DNA is TGTGCCAGCAGTTATTGGGGGGGTGAGGACAATGAGCAGTTCTTC.